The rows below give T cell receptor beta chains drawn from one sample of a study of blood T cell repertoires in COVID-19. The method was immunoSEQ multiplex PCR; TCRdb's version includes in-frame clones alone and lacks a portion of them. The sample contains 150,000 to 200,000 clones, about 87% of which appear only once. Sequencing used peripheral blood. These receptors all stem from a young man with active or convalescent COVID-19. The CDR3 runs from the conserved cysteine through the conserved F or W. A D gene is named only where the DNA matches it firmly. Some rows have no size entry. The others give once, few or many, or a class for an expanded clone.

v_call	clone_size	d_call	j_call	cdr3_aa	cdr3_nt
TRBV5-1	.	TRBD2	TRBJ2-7	CASSSGTSGIPYEQYF	TGCGCCAGCAGCTCGGGGACTAGCGGTATTCCCTACGAGCAGTACTTC
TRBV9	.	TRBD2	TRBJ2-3	CASSVGTSSDTQYF	TGTGCCAGCAGCGTCGGGACTAGCTCCGATACGCAGTATTTT
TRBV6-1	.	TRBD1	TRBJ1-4	CASSVLLTGVRGEKLFF	TGTGCCAGCAGTGTTCTTTTGACAGGGGTCCGGGGGGAAAAACTGTTTTTT
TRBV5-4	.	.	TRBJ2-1	CASTPRLGPENEQFF	TGTGCCAGCACCCCGAGACTAGGCCCGGAGAATGAGCAGTTCTTC
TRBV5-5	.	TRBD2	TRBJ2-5	CASSLTGLEKTQYF	TGTGCCAGCAGCTTGACGGGACTAGAGAAGACCCAGTACTTC
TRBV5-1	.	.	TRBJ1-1	CASSLGLSRTEAFF	TGCGCCAGCAGCTTGGGGTTATCCCGGACTGAAGCTTTCTTT
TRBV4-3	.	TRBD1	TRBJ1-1	CASSQGDRGPTEAFF	TGCGCCAGCAGCCAAGGGGACAGGGGGCCCACTGAAGCTTTCTTT
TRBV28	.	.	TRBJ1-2	CASSNRVNYGYTF	TGTGCCAGCAGTAACAGGGTGAACTATGGCTACACCTTC
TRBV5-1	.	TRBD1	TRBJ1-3	CASSLAGGRGDSGNTIYF	TGCGCCAGCAGCTTGGCCGGAGGCAGGGGGGACTCTGGAAACACCATATATTTT
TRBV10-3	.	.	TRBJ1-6	CATNREFGSPLHF	TGTGCCACCAACAGGGAGTTCGGTTCACCCCTCCACTTT
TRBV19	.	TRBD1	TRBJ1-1	CASKDRGGLSESTEAFF	TGTGCCAGCAAGGACAGGGGGGGACTAAGTGAGAGCACTGAAGCTTTCTTT
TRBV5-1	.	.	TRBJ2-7	CASSLGTGEAYEQYF	TGCGCCAGCAGCTTGGGGACGGGAGAGGCCTACGAGCAGTACTTC
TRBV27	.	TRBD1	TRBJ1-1	CASRTGATEAFF	TGTGCCAGCAGGACAGGGGCCACTGAAGCTTTCTTT
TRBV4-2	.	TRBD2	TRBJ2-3	CASSQVGSGGAGDTQYF	TGTGCCAGCAGCCAAGTAGGTAGCGGGGGGGCCGGGGATACGCAGTATTTT
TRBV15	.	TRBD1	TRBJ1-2	CATSRAGPQGGRGYGYTF	TGTGCCACCAGCAGAGCCGGGCCCCAGGGGGGAAGAGGCTATGGCTACACCTTC
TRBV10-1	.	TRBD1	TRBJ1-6	CASRDRDNSPLHF	TGCGCCAGCCGGGACAGGGATAATTCACCCCTCCACTTT
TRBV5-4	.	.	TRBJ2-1	CASSSSVAWRASYNEQFF	TGTGCCAGCAGCTCCAGTGTTGCTTGGCGGGCCTCCTACAATGAGCAGTTCTTC
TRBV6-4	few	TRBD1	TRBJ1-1	CASSEGQGNTEAFF	TGTGCCAGCAGTGAAGGACAGGGGAACACTGAAGCTTTCTTT
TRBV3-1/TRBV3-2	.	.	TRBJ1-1	CASSPIVGGGGEAFF	TGTGCCAGCAGCCCGATTGTTGGGGGTGGAGGGGAAGCTTTCTTT
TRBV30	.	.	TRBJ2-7	CAWSRRAGPYEQYF	TGTGCCTGGAGTCGGCGGGCGGGCCCCTACGAGCAGTACTTC
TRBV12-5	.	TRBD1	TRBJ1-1	CASGLVLQGARGTEAFF	TGTGCTAGTGGTTTGGTACTCCAGGGGGCGCGAGGCACTGAAGCTTTCTTT
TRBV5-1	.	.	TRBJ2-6	CASMAGAGANVLTF	TGCGCCAGCATGGCAGGGGCTGGGGCCAACGTCCTGACTTTC
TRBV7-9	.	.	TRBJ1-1	CASSLGMRGTEAFF	TGTGCCAGCAGCTTAGGGATGAGGGGGACTGAAGCTTTCTTT
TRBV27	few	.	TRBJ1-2	CASGGGSGTPWVYTF	TGTGCCAGCGGGGGAGGGTCGGGGACTCCATGGGTCTACACCTTC
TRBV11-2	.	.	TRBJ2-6	CASPAYSPLFGANVLTF	TGTGCCAGCCCTGCCTACTCCCCCCTCTTTGGGGCCAACGTCCTGACTTTC
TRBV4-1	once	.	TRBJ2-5	CASSQDAGIQETQYF	TGCGCCAGCAGCCAAGATGCCGGGATCCAAGAGACCCAGTACTTC
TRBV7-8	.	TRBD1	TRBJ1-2	CASNRFDRAKINYGYTF	TGTGCCAGCAACCGCTTCGACAGGGCCAAAATTAACTATGGCTACACCTTC
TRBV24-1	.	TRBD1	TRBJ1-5	CATRAGQGGNQPQHF	TGTGCCACCAGGGCGGGACAGGGTGGCAATCAGCCCCAGCATTTT
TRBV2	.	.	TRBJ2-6	CASSWTVSGANVLTF	TGTGCCAGCAGTTGGACAGTCTCTGGGGCCAACGTCCTGACTTTC
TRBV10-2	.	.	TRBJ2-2	CASSGAGELFF	TGCGCCAGCAGTGGAGCCGGGGAGCTGTTTTTT
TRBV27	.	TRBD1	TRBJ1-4	CASSSRRMRQGATNEKLFF	TGTGCCAGCAGTTCTCGAAGAATGAGACAGGGGGCAACTAATGAAAAACTGTTTTTT
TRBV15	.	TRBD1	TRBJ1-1	CATSRPARQGAQGAFF	TGTGCCACCAGCAGACCGGCGAGACAGGGGGCGCAGGGTGCTTTCTTT
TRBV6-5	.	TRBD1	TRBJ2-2	CASRPDRGRTGELFF	TGTGCCAGCAGGCCGGACAGGGGGCGGACCGGGGAGCTGTTTTTT
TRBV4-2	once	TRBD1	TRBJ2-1	CASSRDRGFNEQFF	TGTGCCAGCAGTCGGGACAGGGGATTCAATGAGCAGTTCTTC
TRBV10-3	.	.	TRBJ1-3	CAISEPLTGSGNTIYF	TGTGCCATCAGTGAGCCACTGACAGGCTCTGGAAACACCATATATTTT
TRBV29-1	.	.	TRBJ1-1	CSVAQGRRTEAFF	TGCAGCGTTGCGCAAGGGAGGAGAACTGAAGCTTTCTTT
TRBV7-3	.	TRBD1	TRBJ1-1	CASSSGQGVDEAFF	TGTGCCAGCAGCTCGGGACAGGGGGTAGATGAAGCTTTCTTT
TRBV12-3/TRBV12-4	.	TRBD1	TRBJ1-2	CASSLRDRNGYTF	TGTGCCAGCAGTTTACGGGACAGAAATGGCTACACCTTC
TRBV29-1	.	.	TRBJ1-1	CSVDFRGDTEAFF	TGCAGCGTTGATTTCAGGGGCGACACTGAAGCTTTCTTT
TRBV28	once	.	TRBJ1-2	CASSFRPYGYTF	TGTGCCAGCAGTTTTCGTCCTTATGGCTACACCTTC
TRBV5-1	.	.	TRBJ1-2	CASNGEGNYGYTF	TGCGCCAGCAACGGGGAAGGGAACTATGGCTACACCTTC
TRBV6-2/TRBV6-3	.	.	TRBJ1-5	CASSYTNDQPQHF	TGTGCCAGCAGTTATACAAACGATCAGCCCCAGCATTTT
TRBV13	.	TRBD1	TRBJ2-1	CASSQGQGSYNEQFF	TGTGCCAGCAGCCAGGGACAGGGATCCTACAATGAGCAGTTCTTC
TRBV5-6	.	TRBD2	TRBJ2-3	CASSSLAGGDQDTQYF	TGTGCCAGCAGCTCCTTAGCGGGAGGGGATCAAGATACGCAGTATTTT
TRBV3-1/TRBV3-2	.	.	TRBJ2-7	CASSQGAEGSYEQYF	TGTGCCAGCAGCCAAGGGGCGGAGGGGTCCTACGAGCAGTACTTC
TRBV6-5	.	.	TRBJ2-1	CASSYRTGRNNEQFF	TGTGCCAGCAGTTACCGAACCGGGAGAAACAATGAGCAGTTCTTC
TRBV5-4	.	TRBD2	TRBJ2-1	CASSSSGREGIDEQFF	TGTGCCAGCAGCTCATCGGGGCGGGAGGGTATCGATGAGCAGTTCTTC
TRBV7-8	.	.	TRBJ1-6	CASSFLGDSDIGYNSPLHF	TGTGCCAGCAGCTTCCTCGGTGACAGTGACATTGGGTATAATTCACCCCTCCACTTT
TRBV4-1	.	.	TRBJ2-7	CASSERGPGAVYYEQYF	TGCGCCAGCAGCGAAAGGGGGCCGGGGGCGGTATACTACGAGCAGTACTTC
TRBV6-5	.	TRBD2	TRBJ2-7	CASSYSVAGGGEQYF	TGTGCCAGCAGTTACTCGGTAGCGGGAGGGGGCGAGCAGTACTTC
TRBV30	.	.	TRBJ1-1	CAWSVTGEREAFF	TGTGCCTGGAGTGTCACTGGGGAGAGGGAAGCTTTCTTT
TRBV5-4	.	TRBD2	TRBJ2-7	CASSLGGREYEQYF	TGTGCCAGCAGCTTGGGCGGGAGGGAGTACGAGCAGTACTTC
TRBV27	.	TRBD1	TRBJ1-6	CASSLDRASSYNSPLHF	TGTGCCAGCAGCCTCGACAGGGCGAGCTCCTATAATTCACCCCTCCACTTT
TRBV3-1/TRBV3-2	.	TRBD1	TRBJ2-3	CASSKEEGATQYF	TGTGCCAGCAGCAAAGAAGAGGGGGCTACGCAGTATTTT